The rows below give T cell receptor beta chains drawn from one sample of a study. TCRdb recomputed calls from the 5' RACE reads with MiXCR, one row per CDR3 protein. The sample consists of 45,000 to 55,000 distinct CDR3 sequences, about 25% of them appearing once. Sequencing used tumor-infiltrating naive CD4+ T cells sorted from the breast tumor. These receptors were obtained from a female donor with breast cancer. Each CDR3 is given with its conserved first and last residue. D genes are given only for firm matches. Size tells how often a clone was seen (once, few, many) or the class of an expanded clone, and some rows leave it out.

cdr3_length,clone_size,v_call,j_call,d_call,cdr3_aa,cdr3_nt
18,.,TRBV5-1,TRBJ1-1,.,CASSLRSLGSFMNAEAFF,TGCGCCAGCAGCTTGAGAAGTTTGGGAAGCTTCATGAACGCTGAAGCCTTCTTT
15,.,TRBV18,TRBJ1-5,.,CASSPQGPRVQPQHF,TGTGCCAGCTCACCGCAGGGGCCCCGCGTTCAGCCCCAGCATTTT
12,few,TRBV7-9,TRBJ1-1,.,CASSPHNTEAFF,TGTGCCAGCAGCCCCCACAACACTGAAGCTTTCTTT
15,.,TRBV10-2,TRBJ2-7,.,CASSGLSGLLYEQYF,TGCGCCAGCAGTGGGTTGAGCGGACTTCTCTACGAGCAGTACTTC
16,.,TRBV7-8,TRBJ2-3,TRBD2,CASSVKTSGGTDTQYF,TGTGCCAGCAGCGTCAAGACTAGCGGGGGAACAGATACGCAGTATTTT
15,.,TRBV4-1,TRBJ1-2,.,CASSFYRDSNYGYTF,TGCGCCAGCAGTTTCTACAGGGATTCTAACTATGGCTACACCTTC
15,.,TRBV5-6,TRBJ1-2,.,CASSLDNGRPYGYTF,TGTGCCAGCAGCTTGGATAACGGCAGACCCTATGGCTACACCTTC
12,many,TRBV7-2,TRBJ2-3,.,CASSQGTDTQYF,TGTGCCAGCAGCCAGGGGACAGATACGCAGTATTTT
11,few,TRBV7-9,TRBJ2-7,.,CASSSTEPQYF,TGTGCCAGCAGCTCCACCGAGCCACAGTACTTC
15,few,TRBV9,TRBJ2-5,.,CASSLGGGGLETQYF,TGTGCCAGCAGCTTAGGAGGCGGAGGGTTGGAGACCCAGTACTTC
13,.,TRBV7-2,TRBJ2-3,.,CASSLGTSDTQYF,TGTGCCAGCAGCTTGGGGACATCAGATACGCAGTATTTT
13,.,TRBV20-1,TRBJ1-5,.,CSVTGGNNQPQHF,TGCAGTGTCACGGGGGGGAACAATCAGCCCCAGCATTTT
13,few,TRBV28,TRBJ2-7,TRBD2,CASSTPGGKEQYF,TGTGCCAGCAGCACACCGGGGGGGAAGGAGCAGTACTTC
18,few,TRBV4-1,TRBJ2-7,TRBD2,CASSQADLVGRGFYEQYF,TGCGCCAGCAGCCAAGCTGATTTGGTCGGGAGGGGGTTCTACGAGCAGTACTTC
14,many,TRBV28,TRBJ1-1,.,CASSLRQENTEAFF,TGTGCCTCCAGCCTCAGGCAGGAGAACACTGAAGCTTTCTTT
13,.,TRBV7-2,TRBJ1-1,.,CASSLAVRREAFF,TGTGCCAGCAGCTTGGCCGTAAGACGCGAAGCTTTCTTT
16,.,TRBV7-9,TRBJ1-2,.,CASSGYQDGVLRGYTF,TGTGCCAGCAGCGGGTACCAAGACGGCGTTCTTCGTGGCTACACCTTC
15,many,TRBV5-1,TRBJ2-2,.,CASSPDVPGPGELFF,TGCGCCAGCAGCCCGGATGTGCCCGGGCCCGGGGAGCTGTTTTTT
13,.,TRBV11-3,TRBJ1-1,TRBD1,CASSSSGQIEAYF,TGTGCCAGCAGTTCCTCGGGACAGATTGAAGCTTACTTT
14,.,TRBV9,TRBJ1-1,.,CASSVDSLNTEAFF,TGTGCCAGCAGCGTGGACAGCCTGAACACTGAAGCTTTCTTT
14,many,TRBV15,TRBJ1-5,.,CATSNPTAGQPQHF,TGTGCCACCAGCAACCCTACGGCGGGTCAGCCCCAGCATTTT
14,few,TRBV24-1,TRBJ2-2,TRBD1,CATSTDRDTGELFF,TGTGCCACCAGTACCGACAGGGACACCGGGGAGCTGTTTTTT
17,.,TRBV12-3/TRBV12-4,TRBJ1-2,TRBD1,CASRDIYRGRGFLGYTF,TGTGCCAGCAGGGACATCTACAGGGGGCGCGGATTTCTTGGCTACACCTTC
13,.,TRBV20-1,TRBJ1-1,.,CSASESPGRDAFF,TGCAGTGCTAGCGAGAGTCCAGGGAGGGATGCTTTCTTT
15,.,TRBV12-3/TRBV12-4,TRBJ1-5,.,CASSLYGSSNQPQHF,TGTGCCAGCAGTTTGTACGGGAGCAGCAATCAGCCCCAGCATTTT
14,.,TRBV5-1,TRBJ1-1,.,CASSLRVASTEAFF,TGCGCCAGCAGCTTGAGGGTAGCGAGCACTGAAGCTTTCTTT
17,.,TRBV4-1,TRBJ2-3,.,CASSQEAAPSPTDTQYF,TGCGCCAGCAGCCAAGAAGCGGCTCCATCTCCCACAGATACGCAGTATTTT
13,few,TRBV5-5,TRBJ2-7,TRBD2,CASSSVAGNEQYF,TGTGCCAGCAGCTCGGTAGCGGGAAACGAGCAGTACTTC
13,many,TRBV5-5,TRBJ2-3,.,CASSPGVADTQYF,TGTGCCAGCAGCCCGGGAGTGGCGGATACGCAGTATTTT
15,.,TRBV28,TRBJ2-1,TRBD2,CASRSIAGGKYEQFF,TGTGCCAGCAGGTCGATAGCGGGAGGAAAGTATGAGCAGTTCTTC
13,.,TRBV20-1,TRBJ2-7,.,CSASSPRTYEQYF,TGCAGTGCTTCCTCCCCAAGGACCTACGAGCAGTACTTC
16,few,TRBV18,TRBJ2-1,TRBD2,CASSPSPTSGGNEQFF,TGTGCCAGCTCCCCAAGCCCGACTAGCGGGGGCAATGAGCAGTTCTTC
16,many,TRBV7-3,TRBJ2-1,.,CASSLTMAVSNNEQFF,TGTGCCAGCAGCTTAACGATGGCAGTAAGTAACAATGAGCAGTTCTTC